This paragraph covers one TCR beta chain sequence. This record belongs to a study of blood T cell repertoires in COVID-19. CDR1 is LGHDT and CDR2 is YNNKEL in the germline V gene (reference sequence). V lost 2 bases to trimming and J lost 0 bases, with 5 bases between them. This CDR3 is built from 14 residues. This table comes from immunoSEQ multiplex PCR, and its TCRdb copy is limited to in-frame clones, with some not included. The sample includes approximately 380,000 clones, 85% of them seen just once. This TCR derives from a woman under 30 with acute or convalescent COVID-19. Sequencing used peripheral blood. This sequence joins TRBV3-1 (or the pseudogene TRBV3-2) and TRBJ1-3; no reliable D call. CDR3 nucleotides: TGTGCCAGCAGCCAATCTTTCTCTGGAAACACCATATATTTT. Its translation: CASSQSFSGNTIYF.